The 15 T cell receptor beta chains listed next were all sequenced from one sample in a study of T cells in localized non-small cell lung cancer (TCRdb year 2020). The library was prepared using the immunoSEQ multiplex PCR assay. The immuneACCESS repertoire file appears here via TCRdb, limited to in-frame rearrangements. These files lack a portion of the clones; in checked studies, under half of the deficit traces to unresolved V genes, and the cause of the others is not known. The sample contains fewer than 90,000 clones, around 80% of them found a single time. Around 21% of the sample comes from the top ten. The sample consisted of PBMCs, taken before any cancer treatment. These receptors all stem from a man aged 40 to 75 with stage II squamous cell lung carcinoma.

The sample holds a few counts of this clone. The chain combines TRBV5-1 with TRBJ2-6, with D unclear. The CDR3 totals 16 residues. V dropped 3 bases and J dropped 3 bases, with 13 bases sitting between them. Germline CDR1 is SGHRS and CDR2 is YFSETQ. This CDR3 reads CASSYDKQGGANVLTF. The DNA for the CDR3 is TGCGCCAGCAGCTATGACAAACAAGGTGGGGCCAACGTCCTGACTTTC.

Details on this clone: The junction departs from germline at one end; a sequencing error may be responsible. At the DNA level, this CDR3 is encoded by other sequences in the same sample as well. This sequence joins TRBV6-6 and TRBJ1-6; D might be TRBD1 (6 bases). The CDR3 loop spans 16 amino acids. Germline CDR1 is MNHNY and CDR2 is SVGAGI (reference sequence). The CDR3 DNA is TGTGCCAGCAGACCCTCAAACAGGGCTGGGGATTCACCTCTCCACTTT. Amino acids: CASRPSNRAGDSPLHF.

This chain connects TRBV2 to TRBJ2-2; D is possibly TRBD1 (6 bases). From germline, CDR1 is SNHLY and CDR2 FYNNEI. The CDR3 has 16 residues. V was trimmed by 2 bases and J by 7 bases, leaving 17 bases between them. The CDR3 spells CASSETPTGIGGELFF. The CDR3, as DNA: TGTGCCAGCAGTGAAACCCCTACAGGGATTGGCGGGGAGCTGTTTTTT. The full variable domain, rest sourced from reference TRBV2 and TRBJ2-2, is EPEVTQTPSHQVTQMGQEVILRCVPISNHLYFYWYRQILGQKVEFLVSFYNNEISEKSEIFDDQFSVERPDGSNFTLKIRSTKLEDSAMYFCASSETPTGIGGELFFGEGSRLTVL.

The rearrangement joins TRBV7-8 to TRBJ1-6; 9 bases are shared with TRBD1. The V and J ends lost 3 bases and 10 bases, in that order; junction bases with no gene match: 7. The CDR3 totals 15 residues. In germline, CDR1 is SGHVS, CDR2 FQNEAQ. The CDR3 DNA reads as TGTGCCAGCAGCTTCCAAGACAGGGGGGGATCACCCCTCCACTTT. The encoded protein is CASSFQDRGGSPLHF.

The rearrangement links TRBV15 to TRBJ2-1, with D possibly TRBD1 on 6 matching bases. V was trimmed by 4 bases and J by 7 bases, leaving 14 bases between them. Germline-derived CDR1 and CDR2 are LNHNV and YYDKDF (reference sequence). The CDR3 spans 14 residues. The DNA for the CDR3 is TGTGCCACCAGCACTAACGGACAGATTAATGAGCAGTTCTTC. It is translated as CATSTNGQINEQFF.

The rearrangement links TRBV27 to TRBJ2-5, with 11 positions matching TRBD2. The CDR3 has 12 amino acids. The junction had 2 bases not matched to a gene; V was cut back by 10 bases and J by 4 bases. Per germline, CDR1 MNHEY and CDR2 SMNVEV (reference sequence). CDR3 region: CAIGLAGETQYF. In DNA, the CDR3 is TGTGCCATCGGACTAGCGGGAGAGACCCAGTACTTC.

The chain combines TRBV5-6 with TRBJ2-2; the D is unclear. The CDR3 is 14 residues long. Deletions cut 3 bases from V and 6 bases from J, with 12 bases between. Germline lookup yields CDR1 SGHDT and CDR2 YYEEEE. CDR3 coding DNA: TGTGCCAGCAGCTCTAGTCTGTCTTCCGGGGAGCTGTTTTTT. Protein: CASSSSLSSGELFF.

The chain carries TRBV7-8 and TRBJ2-7; the D call may be TRBD1 or TRBD2 (5 bases each). With 3 bases removed from V and 0 bases from J, the gap between germline ends came to 15 bases. Germline V gene lookup returns CDR1 SGHVS and CDR2 FQNEAQ. The CDR3 runs 16 residues. CDR3 residues: CASSLDRDQASYEQYF. The CDR3, as DNA: TGTGCCAGCAGCTTGGACCGGGACCAGGCCTCCTACGAGCAGTACTTC.

The CDR3 bases are TGTGCCAGCAGCTTAGAACAGTGGCAGCCCCAGCATTTT. It translates to CASSLEQWQPQHF. The chain joins TRBV7-2 to TRBJ1-5; D call uncertain. The CDR3 spans 13 residues. V lost 1 base and J lost 7, with 8 bases in between. Germline V CDR1 and CDR2: SGHTA, FQGNSA. The variable domain in full, completed from reference TRBV7-2 and TRBJ1-5, reads GAGVSQSPSNKVTEKGKDVELRCDPISGHTALYWYRQSLGQGLEFLIYFQGNSAPDKSGLPSDRFSAERTGGSVSTLTIQRTQQEDSAVYLCASSLEQWQPQHFGDGTRLSIL.

This clone was found once. The chain couples TRBV5-1 to TRBJ2-7; 14 nucleotides match TRBD2. This CDR3 comprises 16 residues. V shed 3 bases and J 2 bases; nucleotides not matched to a gene: 4. Germline CDR1 reads SGHRS; CDR2 reads YFSETQ. The CDR3 reads CASSSRLAGGPYEQYF. The CDR3 DNA follows: TGCGCCAGCAGCTCCAGACTAGCGGGGGGGCCCTACGAGCAGTACTTC. The full variable domain, rest sourced from reference TRBV5-1 and TRBJ2-7, is KAGVTQTPRYLIKTRGQQVTLSCSPISGHRSVSWYQQTPGQGLQFLFEYFSETQRNKGNFPGRFSGRQFSNSRSEMNVSTLELGDSALYLCASSSRLAGGPYEQYFGPGTRLTVT.

The chain is built from TRBV7-2 and TRBJ2-2; 7 bases match TRBD1. Germline CDR1 SGHTA, CDR2 FQGNSA. The CDR3 has 16 residues. V lost 5 bases, J lost 6 bases, and 12 bases stayed unmatched. CDR3 nucleotides: TGTGCCAGCAGCCGTACCCCCGGGACAGCAGCCGGGGAGCTGTTTTTT. It specifies CASSRTPGTAAGELFF.

V usage is TRBV5-6 and J usage is TRBJ2-7, with D maybe TRBD1 (5 bases). In germline, CDR1 is SGHDT, CDR2 YYEEEE. The CDR3 extends over 14 amino acids. V lost 0 bases to trimming and J lost 3 bases, with 10 bases between them. This CDR3 reads CASSLGWGDYEQYF. The CDR3 DNA reads as TGTGCCAGCAGCTTGGGCTGGGGCGACTACGAGCAGTACTTC.

V gene TRBV30 combines with J gene TRBJ1-3; D remains unclear. CDR3 length: 14 residues. Germline lookup yields CDR1 GTSNPN and CDR2 SVGIG (reference sequence). V lost 3 bases and J lost 0, with 9 bases in between. The CDR3 reads CAWRAGFSGNTIYF. Here the CDR3 DNA reads TGTGCCTGGAGAGCCGGCTTCTCTGGAAACACCATATATTTT.

V usage is TRBV9 and J usage is TRBJ1-2; D uncertain. The germline V gene has CDR1 SGDLS and CDR2 YYNGEE. This CDR3 spans 12 amino acids. Deletions cut 3 bases from V and 6 bases from J, with 9 bases between. The CDR3 nucleotides are TGTGCCAGCAGCGGGATGCGGGATGGCTACACCTTC. Translated, it gives CASSGMRDGYTF.

This rearrangement joins TRBV9 to TRBJ2-1, with 8 bases fitting TRBD1. V was pared by 0 bases and J by 6 bases, with 2 bases of the junction left unmatched. The CDR3 sequence is 14 residues long. Germline-derived CDR1 and CDR2 are SGDLS and YYNGEE. CDR3 loop: CASSVVGQGNEQFF. The CDR3, as DNA: TGTGCCAGCAGCGTAGTCGGACAGGGCAATGAGCAGTTCTTC.